This TCR beta chain derives from a study of cytomegalovirus exposure and HLA in healthy donors. Study-wide results and caveats: Trimming of TCR beta V- and J-genes showed a link, identified in a later analysis, to a missense DCLRE1C variant.

The CDR3 is 14 residues long. Trimming shortened V by 7 bases and J by 2 bases, and 12 bases separated the two germline ends. Germline V gives CDR1 MDHEN, CDR2 SYDVKM. On this clone itself: Its antigen is undetermined.

Primers for the PCR totalled 60 Vbeta and 13 Jbeta. Clones were sequenced by immunoSEQ multiplex PCR, and TCRdb holds only the in-frame ones, with some missing. The sample holds 150,000 to 200,000 clones; 75% to 90% are singletons and the top ten take under 6%. The sequenced material came from PBMCs. The rearrangement joins TRBV28 to TRBJ2-1; no clear D. This clonotype was sampled from a man younger than 40 in good health and CMV-seronegative. The CDR3 DNA follows: TGTGCCAGCATGGCTCTTCCAACCTACAATGAGCAGTTCTTC. Translating gives CASMALPTYNEQFF.